Shown below are 19 T cell receptor beta chains from a single sample sequenced in a study of cytomegalovirus exposure and HLA in healthy donors (dated by TCRdb to about 2017). Receptors were amplified or captured by the immunoSEQ multiplex PCR assay. TCRdb stores this immuneACCESS table with in-frame sequences only. Part of the clones is absent; in the studies checked, under half of the shortfall reflects unresolved V genes, and no reason is known for the rest. This sample gives 150,000 to 200,000 clones in total; approximately 84% of them show up just once. About 7% of the sample lies in the top ten. The sequenced sample was PBMCs. Source of these receptors: a man between 18 and 29 years old in good health and CMV-seropositive.

The CDR3, as DNA: TGCGCCAGCAGCTTGACAGGGCATGTGGGGGGCTACACCTTC. Its protein product is CASSLTGHVGGYTF. The rearrangement joins TRBV5-1 to TRBJ1-2, with D possibly matching TRBD1 (6 bases). Germline V gives CDR1 SGHRS, CDR2 YFSETQ. Trimming left V 1 base short and J 8 bases short, with 15 bases between. CDR3 length: 14 amino acids.

The CDR3, as DNA: TGCAGTGCTACGGGGGGCTACACCTTC. Protein product: CSATGGYTF. The chain recombines TRBV20-1 with TRBJ1-2; D unclear. Germline loops: CDR1 DFQATT, CDR2 SNEGSKA (reference sequence). This CDR3 has 9 residues. Trimming stripped 4 bases from V and 8 bases from J, with 5 bases between.

The J gene is TRBJ1-2, the V gene TRBV28, with D perhaps TRBD1 (6 bases). This CDR3 spans 12 amino acids. Germline loops: CDR1 MDHEN, CDR2 SYDVKM. Here the CDR3 DNA reads TGTGTAACAGGGAGCACACGGCGGCCCAACACCTTC. The encoded protein is CVTGSTRRPNTF.

The genes are TRBV10-1 and TRBJ1-5; D is undetermined. The germline V gene encodes CDR1 WNHNN and CDR2 SYGVQD (reference sequence). V lost 4 bases to trimming and J lost 2 bases, with 6 bases between them. CDR3 size: 13 residues. The CDR3 nucleotides are TGCGCCAGCAGTGCTCAGGGCAATCAGCCCCAGCATTTT. It specifies CASSAQGNQPQHF.

The genes are TRBV11-3 and TRBJ2-1, with TRBD2 identical over 13 bases. Germline-derived CDR1 and CDR2 are SGHNT and YENEEA. V lost 3 bases, J lost 8 bases, and 4 bases stayed unmatched. The CDR3 is 15 amino acids. CDR3 in DNA: TGTGCCAGCAGCTTCAGGACTAGCGGGAGCCATGAGCAGTTCTTC. It encodes CASSFRTSGSHEQFF.

The V call is TRBV6-5, the J call TRBJ2-5, with D maybe TRBD2 (6 bases). V was cut by 6 bases and J by 7 bases, with 12 bases left in between. Germline CDR1 is MNHEY and CDR2 is SVGAGI. This CDR3 comprises 12 residues. This CDR3 reads CASRGGHGTQYF. CDR3 nucleotides: TGTGCCAGCAGGGGAGGCCACGGGACCCAGTACTTC.

The gene calls are TRBV6-1 and TRBJ1-5, with D perhaps matching TRBD1 (5 bases). V lost 2 bases and J lost 1, with 12 bases in between. The CDR3 has 16 residues. Germline V lookup: CDR1 MNHNS, CDR2 SASEGT. The CDR3 protein is CASSELGGKSNQPQHF. The CDR3 nucleotides read TGTGCCAGCAGTGAACTGGGGGGAAAAAGCAATCAGCCCCAGCATTTT.

V usage is TRBV5-1 and J usage is TRBJ1-3; 7 bases line up with TRBD1. V was clipped by 4 bases and J by 9 bases; unmatched bases: 10. The CDR3 is 14 residues long. Germline CDR1 is SGHRS and CDR2 is YFSETQ. The CDR3 DNA follows: TGCGCCAGCAGCGCATACAGGGGAGATGGCACCATATATTTT. Translation: CASSAYRGDGTIYF.

This clone was detected a few times. This chain uses TRBV6-1 with TRBJ1-2; weak D call: TRBD1 (6 bases). CDR3 size: 12 residues. Per the germline V gene, CDR1 is MNHNS and CDR2 is SASEGT. Trimming stripped 7 bases from V and 4 bases from J, with 10 bases between. In nucleotides, the CDR3 is TGTGCCAGCACCCAGGGGCTCTATGGCTACACCTTC. Translation gives CASTQGLYGYTF.

V and J are TRBV27 and TRBJ2-7; tentatively, D is TRBD1 (5 bases). The V gene's germline CDR1 is MNHEY and CDR2 SMNVEV (reference sequence). V dropped 6 bases and J dropped 3 bases, with 15 bases sitting between them. The CDR3 runs 14 residues. The CDR3: CASRRQGGDYEQYF. As DNA, the CDR3 is TGTGCCAGCAGGAGGCAGGGTGGCGACTACGAGCAGTACTTC.

This chain joins TRBV28 and TRBJ1-4, with 9 bases that match TRBD1. With V trimmed by 5 bases and J by 7 bases, 8 bases remained unmatched. Germline CDR1 reads MDHEN; CDR2 reads SYDVKM. The CDR3 spans 15 residues. Written as DNA, the CDR3 is TGTGCCAGCAGTACCATGGGACAGGGTGCTGAAAAACTGTTTTTT. It codes for CASSTMGQGAEKLFF.

The chain employs TRBV6-5 and TRBJ1-1; weak D call: TRBD1 (6 bases). This CDR3 contains 15 residues. From germline, CDR1 is MNHEY and CDR2 SVGAGI. The V end lost 6 bases, the J end lost 5 bases, and 19 bases lay between the germline ends. DNA of the CDR3: TGTGCCAGCAGCCCTCCCACAGGGAAACAGACTGAAGCTTTCTTT. Its protein is CASSPPTGKQTEAFF.

This clone came up a few times. Other DNA variants within this sample encode the same CDR3. V usage is TRBV5-4 and J usage is TRBJ1-1; 9 bases line up with TRBD1. This CDR3 contains 14 residues. The V gene end was trimmed by 4 bases and the J gene end by 2 bases; junction bases not matched to a gene: 3. Germline loops: CDR1 SGHNT, CDR2 YYREEE (reference sequence). The CDR3 here is CASSPGQGNTEAFF. The CDR3 DNA reads TGTGCCAGCAGCCCGGGACAGGGAAACACTGAAGCTTTCTTT.

The chain has TRBV29-1 and TRBJ2-1, with a tentative D call TRBD1 (6 bases). From germline, CDR1 is SQVTM and CDR2 ANQGSEA. The CDR3 extends over 14 amino acids. Trimming removed 7 bases from V and 0 bases from J, with 13 bases in between. The CDR3 DNA follows: TGCAGCGCCCGAGAAGGGGGCTCCTACAATGAGCAGTTCTTC. Its translation: CSAREGGSYNEQFF.

The chain is built from TRBV2 and TRBJ2-1; possible D gene TRBD2, 6 bases. This CDR3 is built from 14 residues. The V and J ends lost 6 bases and 5 bases respectively, with 14 bases between them. Germline V gives CDR1 SNHLY, CDR2 FYNNEI. CDR3 sequence: CASRRGLHDNEQFF. The CDR3 DNA follows: TGTGCCAGCAGGCGGGGACTCCACGACAATGAGCAGTTCTTC.

The V call is TRBV2, the J call TRBJ2-3; 15 bases align to TRBD2. Trimming took 5 bases from V and 0 from J; bases not matched to a gene: 12. This CDR3 is built from 20 residues. The germline V gene has CDR1 SNHLY and CDR2 FYNNEI. This chain's CDR3 is CASSFPGTSGRSQSTDTQYF. CDR3 sequence (DNA): TGTGCCAGCAGTTTCCCCGGGACTAGCGGGAGGTCCCAAAGCACAGATACGCAGTATTTT.

The gene calls are TRBV18 and TRBJ2-5; no definite D call. CDR1 is KGHSH, CDR2 LQKENI, per germline. V lost 4 bases and J 1 base, leaving 7 bases between the germline ends. The CDR3 extends over 13 amino acids. The CDR3 DNA is TGTGCCAGCTCACGTTCGGTCCAAGAGACCCAGTACTTC. Protein: CASSRSVQETQYF.

J is TRBJ2-7 and V is TRBV5-4; TRBD1 matches at 8 bases. The CDR3 extends over 14 amino acids. In germline, CDR1 is SGHNT, CDR2 YYREEE (reference sequence). V was pared by 5 bases and J by 7 bases, with 11 bases of the junction left unmatched. CDR3 sequence (DNA): TGTGCCAGCAGGCGTGCAGGGGGCCTGGGGGAGCAGTACTTC. Translated, it gives CASRRAGGLGEQYF.

The V gene is TRBV5-6, the J gene TRBJ1-4; TRBD1 aligns across 8 bases. With 0 bases clipped from V and 8 bases from J, the junction kept 15 bases outside the gene matches. The CDR3 covers 18 residues. Per germline, CDR1 SGHDT and CDR2 YYEEEE. The CDR3 bases are TGTGCCAGCAGCTTGGCCGTAGACAGGGGCCCAAAGGGGGAAAAACTGTTTTTT. Translating gives CASSLAVDRGPKGEKLFF.